This paragraph covers one TCR beta chain sequence. What it recognizes is unknown. These data come from a study of CD8 T cells in ankylosing spondylitis. General study findings and limits: Significantly higher representation of disease-linked clones was reported for matched ankylosing spondylitis synovial fluid. Several of the motif variants were reported before in synovial fluid and blood from reactive arthritis. A TCR beta motif of fewer than ten highly homologous variants seemed to mark ankylosing spondylitis blood. Peripheral blood held disease-linked clones only at relatively low frequency, and these were CD8+.

Quantitative 5'-RACE with molecular barcodes generated TCR beta libraries. Using its own MiXCR run on the 5' RACE reads, TCRdb lists one record per CDR3 protein. In the table there are about 390,000 distinct CDR3 sequences, around 24% of which are singletons. After removal of 6 bases from V and 7 bases from J, the junction contained 4 bases not matched to a gene. Germline loops: CDR1 SQVTM, CDR2 ANQGSEA. This CDR3 is built from 14 residues. This sequence was found in a male donor with ankylosing spondylitis. Material for sequencing was blood, either unsorted or a sorted T cell fraction (not recorded which). This chain links TRBV29-1 with TRBJ2-1; the match to TRBD2 covers 15 bases. CDR3 nucleotides: TGCAGCGTCACCGGGACTAGCGGGAGGAATGAGCAGTTCTTC. Encoded protein: CSVTGTSGRNEQFF.